These 5 T cell receptor beta chains came from one sample sequenced in a study of blood T cell repertoires in COVID-19. Assay used: immunoSEQ multiplex PCR; TCRdb lists only in-frame clones, some missing. The sample yields 250,000 or so clones, about 87% seen once. The sequenced material came from PBMCs or T cells enriched from blood (not recorded which). Receptor source: a woman in her forties or fifties who had recovered from COVID-19.

The sample holds one count of this clone. CDR3 DNA: TGTGCCAGCAGTTCTTTGCGTAGCGGGGAGCTGTTTTTT. This encodes CASSSLRSGELFF. This chain links TRBV28 with TRBJ2-2; D ambiguous. Trimming took off 4 bases at V and 7 bases at J, with 10 bases between the two ends. The CDR3 spans 13 residues. Germline CDR1 is MDHEN and CDR2 is SYDVKM.

The chain carries TRBV18 and TRBJ1-4; tentatively, D is TRBD1 (6 bases). Trimming left V 9 bases short and J 3 bases short, with 17 bases between. CDR1 KGHSH and CDR2 LQKENI come from the germline V gene. The CDR3 runs 15 residues. The CDR3 region is CASRQTGTANEKLFF. The CDR3 nucleotides read TGTGCCAGTCGACAAACAGGGACCGCTAATGAAAAACTGTTTTTT.

The chain has TRBV29-1 and TRBJ2-3; 11 nucleotides line up with TRBD2. J gave up 4 bases and V 5 bases, and 11 bases lay outside the gene matches. Germline CDR1 is SQVTM and CDR2 is ANQGSEA. CDR3 size: 16 residues. The CDR3 bases are TGCAGCGTTCCTCCCCCTCTAGCGGGAGGCCCAGATACGCAGTATTTT. Protein product: CSVPPPLAGGPDTQYF.

The V gene is TRBV7-9, the J gene TRBJ2-7; D may be TRBD2 (6 bases). Germline CDR1 SEHNR, CDR2 FQNEAQ (reference sequence). The CDR3 consists of 14 residues. V was cut by 5 bases and J by 1 base, with 12 bases left in between. CDR3 in amino acids: CASSPDSGSYEQYF. The DNA for the CDR3 is TGTGCCAGCAGCCCTGACAGCGGGTCCTACGAGCAGTACTTC.

The rearrangement links TRBV5-4 to TRBJ2-7; D gene ambiguous. CDR3 size: 16 residues. Germline assignment: CDR1 SGHNT and CDR2 YYREEE (reference sequence). Trimming shortened V by 1 base and J by 2 bases, and 16 bases separated the two germline ends. The CDR3 spells CASSLRGATRPYEQYF. The DNA for the CDR3 is TGTGCCAGCAGCTTGCGCGGCGCGACGAGACCCTACGAGCAGTACTTC.